The T cell receptor beta chain described here comes from a study of cytomegalovirus exposure and HLA in healthy donors. A multiplex PCR was run with 60 Vbeta primers and 13 Jbeta primers. Some clones are missing from TCRdb's copy, which holds only in-frame ones; the method was immunoSEQ multiplex PCR. The profile shows 90,000 to 120,000 clones, around 82% of them singletons. The sequence was obtained from a woman in her forties or fifties in good health and CMV-seropositive. Specimen: PBMCs.

Here the CDR3 reads CASSSGYRAFF. The CDR3 coding sequence is TGTGCCAGCAGCTCAGGGTACCGAGCTTTCTTT. This chain uses TRBV14 with TRBJ1-1, with a weak D call TRBD1 (5 bases). V was shortened by 5 bases and J by 10 bases, with 11 bases between the two germline ends. The CDR3 consists of 11 residues. Germline CDR1 SGHDN, CDR2 FVKESK.